The TCR beta chain described here comes from a study of CD8 T cells in ankylosing spondylitis. Study outcomes and limitations: About 8 highly homologous variants made up a TCR beta motif, and this motif appeared characteristic of ankylosing spondylitis blood.

The CDR3 extends over 11 amino acids. The germline V gene has CDR1 LNHDA and CDR2 SQIVND (reference sequence). Unmatched junction bases numbered 5, after V lost 5 bases and J lost 12 bases. From the 5' RACE reads, TCRdb called clonotypes with MiXCR, one entry per CDR3 protein. Of 450,000 to 550,000 distinct CDR3 sequences in the sample, roughly 5.2% were seen once. Only a few counts were recorded for this clonotype. Its antigen is undetermined. The receptor's source is a male donor with ankylosing spondylitis. Sequenced input: blood, either unsorted or a sorted T cell fraction (not recorded which). The rearrangement joins TRBV19 to TRBJ2-3; 7 bases are shared with TRBD2. The CDR3 DNA is TGTGCCAGTAGTTCCGGGACTACCCAGTATTTT. As protein: CASSSGTTQYF.